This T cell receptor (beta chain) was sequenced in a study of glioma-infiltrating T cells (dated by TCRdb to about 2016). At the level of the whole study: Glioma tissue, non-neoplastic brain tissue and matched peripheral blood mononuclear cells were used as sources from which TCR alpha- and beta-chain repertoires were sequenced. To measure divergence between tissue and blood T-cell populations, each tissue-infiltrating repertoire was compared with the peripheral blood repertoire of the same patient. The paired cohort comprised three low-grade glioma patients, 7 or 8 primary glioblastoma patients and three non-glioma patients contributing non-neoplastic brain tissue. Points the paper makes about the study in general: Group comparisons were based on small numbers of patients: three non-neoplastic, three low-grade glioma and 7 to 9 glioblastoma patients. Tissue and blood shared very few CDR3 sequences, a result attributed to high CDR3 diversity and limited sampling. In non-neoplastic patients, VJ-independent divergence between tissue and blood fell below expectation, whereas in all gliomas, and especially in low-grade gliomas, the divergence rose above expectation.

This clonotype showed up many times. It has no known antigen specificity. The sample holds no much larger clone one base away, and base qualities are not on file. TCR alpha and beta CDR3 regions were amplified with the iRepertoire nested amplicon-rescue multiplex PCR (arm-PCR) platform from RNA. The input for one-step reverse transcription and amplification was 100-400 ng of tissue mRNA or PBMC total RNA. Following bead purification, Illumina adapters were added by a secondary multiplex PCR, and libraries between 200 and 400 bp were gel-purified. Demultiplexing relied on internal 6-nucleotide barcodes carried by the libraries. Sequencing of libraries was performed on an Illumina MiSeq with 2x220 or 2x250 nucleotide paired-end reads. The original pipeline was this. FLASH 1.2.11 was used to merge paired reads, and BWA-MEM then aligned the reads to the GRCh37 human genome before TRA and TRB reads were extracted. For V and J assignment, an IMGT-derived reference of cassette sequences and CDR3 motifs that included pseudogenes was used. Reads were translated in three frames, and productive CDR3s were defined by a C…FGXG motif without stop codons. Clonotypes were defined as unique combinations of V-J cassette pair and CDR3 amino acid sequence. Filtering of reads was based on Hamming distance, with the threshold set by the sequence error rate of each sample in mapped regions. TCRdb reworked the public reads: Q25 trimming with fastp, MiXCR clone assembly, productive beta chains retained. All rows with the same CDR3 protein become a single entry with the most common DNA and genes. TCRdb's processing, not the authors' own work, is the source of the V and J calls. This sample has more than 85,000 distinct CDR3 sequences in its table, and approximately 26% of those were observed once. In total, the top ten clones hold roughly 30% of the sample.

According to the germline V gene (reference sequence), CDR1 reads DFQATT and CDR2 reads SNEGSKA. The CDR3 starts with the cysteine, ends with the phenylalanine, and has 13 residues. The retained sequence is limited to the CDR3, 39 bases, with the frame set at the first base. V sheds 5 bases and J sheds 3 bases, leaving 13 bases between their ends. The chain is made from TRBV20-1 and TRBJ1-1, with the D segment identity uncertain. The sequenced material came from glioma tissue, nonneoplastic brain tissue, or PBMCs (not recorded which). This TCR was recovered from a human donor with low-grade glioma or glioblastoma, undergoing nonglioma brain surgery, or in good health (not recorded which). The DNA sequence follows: TGCAGTGCTGTCGGGGATCTTGACACTGAAGCTTTCTTT. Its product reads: CSAVGDLDTEAFF.